The source of this T cell receptor beta chain is a study of shared clonotypes between healthy human individuals. Study-wide results and caveats: The four-donor shared clonotypes exceeded non-shared clonotypes in generation probability, with non-shared ones scoring lower. Richness estimates generally favored naive over memory subsets.

Between the trimmed V and J ends, which lost 0 bases and 4 bases, there was a span of 25 bases. Germline loops: CDR1 SGHVS, CDR2 FNYEAQ. The CDR3 runs to 20 residues. Recent acute infections and vaccinations were absent in the healthy HIV-negative adult donors. Notes on this clone: Its antigen remains unidentified.

Using immunoSEQ multiplex PCR, the repertoire was profiled, and TCRdb retains in-frame clones only, with some absent. The table records some 1.4 million clones, around 97% of them present only once. V usage is TRBV7-6 and J usage is TRBJ2-1, with D unclear. The sequencing sample was made of naive CD4+ T cells sorted from blood. The subset here: CD45RA+ positively selected. This receptor was taken from a man younger than 40 in good health. This CDR3 reads CASSLAPDLPDLILYNEQFF. CDR3 coding DNA: TGTGCCAGCAGCTTAGCCCCAGACCTCCCTGACCTTATACTATACAATGAGCAGTTCTTC.